This TCR beta chain was obtained from a study of T cells in Graves' hyperthyroidism and ophthalmopathy (dated by TCRdb to the late 2010s). Looking at the study overall: Peripheral blood samples were taken at the time of initial diagnosis, prior to any treatment. To identify TCR V-J signatures that set the groups apart, the researchers used a discovery cohort of 100 patients, made up of under 45 with Graves' ophthalmopathy and approximately 57 with stable Graves' hyperthyroidism. Prospective prediction of ophthalmopathy was tested in an independent validation cohort consisting of about 19 hyperthyroidism patients and more than 15 patients who later progressed to ophthalmopathy. The 75 to 100 discovery patients were randomly split 7:3 into training and test sets. In addition, the study compared T-cell repertoires in thyroid tissue and in blood from several Graves' hyperthyroidism patients. Following sampling, methimazole starting at 30 mg daily was given to hyperthyroidism patients, and high-dose intravenous methylprednisolone was given to ophthalmopathy patients. TCR Vbeta CDR3 sequencing of 135 peripheral blood samples (approximately 44 ophthalmopathy, approximately 80 hyperthyroidism and roughly 17 progressor patients) is reported in the paper. The full study reports these points: In cross-validation, a model built on a 13 V-J signature told ophthalmopathy apart from stable hyperthyroidism with under 90% sensitivity and about 81% specificity, and in testing the same model reached 80%/75%. No statistical method was used to fix the sample size in advance, and group allocation was not hidden from the investigators. In validation, the model predicted progression to ophthalmopathy a median of approximately 6.3 months before onset, with 70% to 71% sensitivity and nearly 75% specificity. Most expanded thyroid clonotypes (frequency above 0.001) were also detected in blood, suggesting blood repertoires may reflect thyroid immune responses.

A patient counted as having stable Graves' hyperthyroidism if no progression to ophthalmopathy occurred over 18 months of follow-up. Hyperthyroidism patients were aged 18 to 65 years and newly diagnosed, with disease duration of less than 2 months. Patients with uncontrolled infections, other autoimmune diseases, pregnancy or lactation were excluded. Diagnoses were established on the basis of clinical symptoms, serum thyroxine and TRAb, thyroid ultrasound, and orbital computed tomography. Ficoll-Paque density gradient centrifugation was used to isolate PBMCs from about 9.4 ml of fresh peripheral blood. Total RNA was extracted with Trizol reagent, and quality was checked on an Agilent 2100 Bioanalyzer. Ten or more counts support this clonotype. Its antigen has not been determined. Base qualities are not provided; no much larger clone lies one nucleotide away. CDR1 GTSNPN and CDR2 SVGIG are derived from the germline V gene (reference sequence). Relative to germline, V is missing 7 bases and J is missing 4 bases, with 7 bases of the junction outside any gene match. The cysteine opens and the phenylalanine closes a CDR3 of 13 amino acids. Only CDR3 DNA remains: 39 bases, in frame from the first base.

TCR beta CDR3 regions were amplified from RNA transcripts. For the first round of RT-PCR on the TCR CDR3, the HTBI primer set was used together with the Qiagen OneStep RT-PCR kit. A second multiplex PCR round built the libraries, followed by size selection and purification. Libraries were sequenced paired-end with 100 bp reads on an Illumina HiSeq2000. Turning to the authors' computational methods: SOAPnuke was used to process the raw data, removing reads that contained adapters or uncalled bases, had a mean Phred below 15, or lacked an exact match to the constant primer or identifier. High-quality paired reads were merged with COPE v1.2.5, and unique nucleotide sequences were defined as clonotypes. MiTCR v1.1 was used to align the clonotypes against IMGT TRBV, TRBD and TRBJ reference segments. The analysis was restricted to V-J combinations with a frequency above 0.0001, which together covered just over 98% of the repertoires. The TCS score was defined as the ratio of F50 (clonal expansion) to E x V (chaos), calculated using BLOSUM62-based TCRdist between CDR3 peptides within each V-J. Welch's t-statistics and random forest reduced 450 to 600 V-J features to fewer than 15, which were used in a naive Bayes classifier (R e1071). The public reads were quality trimmed at Q25 with fastp and then assembled into clones with MiXCR by TCRdb, keeping productive beta chains. Every distinct CDR3 protein forms one entry, paired with its most common genes and DNA. TCRdb, not the original authors, processed these V and J calls. Present in this sample are 300,000 to 400,000 distinct CDR3 sequences, around 23% of which were seen just once. The ten biggest clones cover under 55% of the sample.

The material sequenced was blood. This TCR derives from a woman between 50 and 59 years old with Graves' hyperthyroidism. The chain links TRBV30 with TRBJ1-2, with 9 bases matching TRBD1. The DNA sequence is TGTGCCTACCCGGACAGGGGAATCTATGGCTACACCTTC. It translates to CAYPDRGIYGYTF.